The clone carrying this T cell receptor beta chain was counted only a few times. As yet, its antigen is unknown. TCRdb's table, derived via immunoSEQ multiplex PCR, lists solely in-frame clones and lacks some. The repertoire holds roughly 3,700 clones, with approximately 25% as singletons. The data are from a study of T cells in localized non-small cell lung cancer. Study results and limitations: Adjacent lung was found to contain a median around 56 of the top 100 tumor clones.

Trimming took 1 base from V and 5 from J, leaving 8 bases between them. Germline loops: CDR1 MNHGY, CDR2 SAAAGT. The CDR3 length is 13 residues. Source: lung tumor tissue, taken before any cancer treatment. The chain recombines TRBV6-8 with TRBJ1-1; D is ambiguous. This sequence was found in a woman between 35 and 70 years old with stage I lung adenocarcinoma. The CDR3, as DNA: TGTGCCAGCAGTTACTTCGGGAGGACTGAAGCTTTCTTT. It specifies CASSYFGRTEAFF.